Listed below are T cell receptor beta chains from one sample, sequenced in a study of cytomegalovirus exposure and HLA in healthy donors. Clones were sequenced by immunoSEQ multiplex PCR, and TCRdb holds only the in-frame ones, with some missing. The table includes about 64,000 clones, around 95% detected once. The source material was PBMCs. The source of these receptors is a woman aged 18-30 years in good health and CMV-seropositive. Both conserved end residues are trimmed from each CDR3.

V	J	CDR3
TRBV5-6	TRBJ1-6	ASSFQRGAFYNSPLH
TRBV7-2	TRBJ1-2	ASSSTGANYGYT
TRBV5-6	TRBJ2-3	ASSLGTSTDTQY
TRBV19	TRBJ1-5	ASSGQISNQPQH
TRBV27	TRBJ1-1	ASSLRAGLLSTEAF
TRBV28	TRBJ1-2	ASTLGWAANYGYT
TRBV28	TRBJ1-2	ASSLLSRVGYGYT
TRBV28	TRBJ2-7	ASSLVTSGTYEQY
TRBV5-1	TRBJ1-4	ASSLASLGGKLF
TRBV7-3	TRBJ2-1	ASSLTSSGRGYEQF
TRBV30	TRBJ2-2	AWSPGLASNTGELF
TRBV28	TRBJ1-6	ASSRQGKAPLH
TRBV7-9	TRBJ2-7	ASLDGGSYEQY
TRBV27	TRBJ2-2	ASRKGAASDTGELF
TRBV5-4	TRBJ2-2	ASSVRTGGTGELF
TRBV4-1	TRBJ1-1	ASSQGDNSLLKAF
TRBV29-1	TRBJ1-2	SALQEDYGYT
TRBV4-1	TRBJ1-2	ASSTPRGSYYGYT
TRBV25-1	TRBJ2-1	ASSEVLGSSYNEQF
TRBV5-1	TRBJ1-5	ASSSTGISNQPQH
TRBV19	TRBJ1-5	ASSIMRGGGNQPQH
TRBV5-1	TRBJ2-7	ASSFTGWGDEQY
TRBV13	TRBJ1-1	ASSHDRAVGAF
TRBV10-1	TRBJ2-2	ASSESGATGELF
TRBV28	TRBJ2-5	ASSLTTRSGRETQY
TRBV15	TRBJ2-3	ATSRDAGTDTQY
TRBV6-1	TRBJ1-5	ASTPGQGSQPQH
TRBV11-2	TRBJ2-6	ASSPSPGAGANVLT
TRBV7-8	TRBJ1-1	ASSESEAGNTEAF
TRBV30	TRBJ2-5	AWRDYEETQY
TRBV11-2	TRBJ2-5	ASSTGTSGRETQY
TRBV2	TRBJ2-1	ASSELAGGRNEQF
TRBV7-3	TRBJ1-3	ASSPSGGFGNTIY
TRBV19	TRBJ2-2	ASNKGLAGKNTGELF
TRBV2	TRBJ2-3	ASSGQGWEDTQY
TRBV9	TRBJ1-2	ASSVAGDPANYGYT
TRBV7-6	TRBJ2-5	ASSLGPSPETQY
TRBV4-3	TRBJ1-4	ASSQDRGGTTNEKLF